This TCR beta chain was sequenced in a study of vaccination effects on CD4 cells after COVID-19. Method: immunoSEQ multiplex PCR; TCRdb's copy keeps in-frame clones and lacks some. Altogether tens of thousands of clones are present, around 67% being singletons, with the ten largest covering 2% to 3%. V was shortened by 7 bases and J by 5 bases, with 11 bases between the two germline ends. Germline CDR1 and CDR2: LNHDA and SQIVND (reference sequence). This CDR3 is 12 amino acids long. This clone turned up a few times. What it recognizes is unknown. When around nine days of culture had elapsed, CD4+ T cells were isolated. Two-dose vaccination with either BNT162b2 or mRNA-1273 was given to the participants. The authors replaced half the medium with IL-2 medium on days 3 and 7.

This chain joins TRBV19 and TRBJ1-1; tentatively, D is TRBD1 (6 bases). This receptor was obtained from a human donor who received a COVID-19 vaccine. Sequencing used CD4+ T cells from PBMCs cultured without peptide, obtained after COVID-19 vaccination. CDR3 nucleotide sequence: TGTGCCAGTATCAGGGGAGAAACTGAAGCTTTCTTT. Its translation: CASIRGETEAFF.